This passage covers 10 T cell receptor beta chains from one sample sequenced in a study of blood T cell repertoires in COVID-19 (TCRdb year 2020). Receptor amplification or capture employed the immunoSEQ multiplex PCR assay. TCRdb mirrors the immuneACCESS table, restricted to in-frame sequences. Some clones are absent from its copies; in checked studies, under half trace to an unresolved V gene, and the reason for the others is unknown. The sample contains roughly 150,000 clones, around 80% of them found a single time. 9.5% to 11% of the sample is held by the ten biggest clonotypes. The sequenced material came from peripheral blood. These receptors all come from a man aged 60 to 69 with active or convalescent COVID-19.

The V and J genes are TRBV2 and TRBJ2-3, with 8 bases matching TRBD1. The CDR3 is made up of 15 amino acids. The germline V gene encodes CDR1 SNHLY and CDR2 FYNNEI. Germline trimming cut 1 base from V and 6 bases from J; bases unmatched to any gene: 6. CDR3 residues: CASSEGQGAPDTQYF. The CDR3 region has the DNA TGTGCCAGCAGTGAAGGGCAGGGGGCACCGGATACGCAGTATTTT.

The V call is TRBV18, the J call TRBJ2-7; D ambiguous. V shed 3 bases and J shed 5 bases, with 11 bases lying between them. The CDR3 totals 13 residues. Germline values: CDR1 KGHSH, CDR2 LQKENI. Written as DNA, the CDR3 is TGTGCCAGCTCACCCAATTTGGCGGACGAGCAGTACTTC. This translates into CASSPNLADEQYF.

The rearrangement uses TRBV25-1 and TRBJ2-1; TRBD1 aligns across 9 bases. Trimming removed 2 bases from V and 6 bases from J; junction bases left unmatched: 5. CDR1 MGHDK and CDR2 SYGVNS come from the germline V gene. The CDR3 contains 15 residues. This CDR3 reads CASSEPTGGINEQFF. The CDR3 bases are TGTGCCAGCAGTGAACCTACAGGGGGCATCAATGAGCAGTTCTTC.

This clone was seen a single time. The CDR3 here is CASSAGGAGLGGYTF. As DNA, the CDR3 is TGTGCCAGCAGCGCCGGGGGGGCGGGCCTTGGTGGCTACACCTTC. V gene TRBV9 combines with J gene TRBJ1-2; D possibly corresponds to TRBD1 (6 bases). Germline CDR1 SGDLS, CDR2 YYNGEE. Trimming took off 3 bases at V and 7 bases at J, with 19 bases between the two ends. The CDR3 totals 15 residues.

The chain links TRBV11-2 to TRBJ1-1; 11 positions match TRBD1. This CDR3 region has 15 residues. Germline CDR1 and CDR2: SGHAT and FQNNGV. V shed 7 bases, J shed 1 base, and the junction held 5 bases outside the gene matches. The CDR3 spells CASIYGQGANTEAFF. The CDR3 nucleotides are TGTGCCAGCATTTACGGACAGGGGGCGAACACTGAAGCTTTCTTT.

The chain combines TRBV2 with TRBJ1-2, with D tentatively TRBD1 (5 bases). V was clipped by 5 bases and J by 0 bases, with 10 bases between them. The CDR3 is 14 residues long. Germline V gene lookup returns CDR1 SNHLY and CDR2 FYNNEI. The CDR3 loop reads CASSPGLTNYGYTF. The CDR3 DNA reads TGTGCCAGCAGTCCGGGACTGACTAACTATGGCTACACCTTC.

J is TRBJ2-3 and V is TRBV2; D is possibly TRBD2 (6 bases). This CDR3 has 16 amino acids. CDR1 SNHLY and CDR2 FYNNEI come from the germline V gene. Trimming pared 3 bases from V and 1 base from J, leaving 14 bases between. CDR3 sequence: CASSEGTLIGTDTQYF. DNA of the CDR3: TGTGCCAGCAGTGAGGGGACTCTTATCGGCACAGATACGCAGTATTTT.

CDR3 amino acids: CASSLGRGRGAFF. CDR3 bases: TGTGCCAGCAGCTTGGGCAGGGGGCGGGGAGCTTTCTTT. This chain uses TRBV7-2 with TRBJ1-1; 8 bases match TRBD1. The CDR3 is 13 amino acids. The germline V gene encodes CDR1 SGHTA and CDR2 FQGNSA. Trimming removed 3 bases from V and 10 bases from J; junction bases left unmatched: 7.

CDR3: CASSTRGGGQETQYF. The CDR3 DNA is TGTGCCAGTAGTACCCGAGGGGGCGGCCAAGAGACCCAGTACTTC. This chain connects TRBV19 to TRBJ2-5; 7 bases are shared with TRBD1. With 4 bases clipped from V and 1 base from J, the junction kept 6 bases outside the gene matches. This CDR3 spans 15 amino acids. CDR1 is LNHDA, CDR2 SQIVND, per germline (reference sequence).

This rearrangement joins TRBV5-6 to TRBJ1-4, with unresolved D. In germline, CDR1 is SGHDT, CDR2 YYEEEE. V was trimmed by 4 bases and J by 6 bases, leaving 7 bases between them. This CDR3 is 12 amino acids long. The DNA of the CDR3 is TGTGCCAGCAGCGCGCTTGATGAAAAACTGTTTTTT. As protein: CASSALDEKLFF.